The rows below give T cell receptor beta chains drawn from one sample of a study of CD8 T cells in ankylosing spondylitis. MiXCR was run by TCRdb on the 5' RACE reads, yielding one entry per CDR3 protein. The profile shows about 250,000 distinct CDR3 sequences, about 20% of them singletons. What was sequenced was blood, either unsorted or a sorted T cell fraction (not recorded which). Receptor source: a male donor with ankylosing spondylitis or in good health (not recorded which). CDR3s include the opening cysteine and the closing phenylalanine or tryptophan. A D gene is named only where the DNA matches it firmly. Clone size appears in some rows only: once, few, many, or a class for an expanded clone.

TRBV24-1,TRBD1,TRBJ2-2,.,TGTGCCACCAGTGATATCCGGGACAGGGGGTACCTAGGACCTCCGATTAAGAACACCGGGGAGCTGTTTTTT,CATSDIRDRGYLGPPIKNTGELFF
TRBV5-4,TRBD2,TRBJ2-3,.,TGTGCCAGCAGCTTGGCGGGCGGGAGCATAGATACGCAGTATTTT,CASSLAGGSIDTQYF
TRBV7-4,TRBD1,TRBJ2-7,.,TGTGCCAGCAGTTATATGACAGGGGGCTTCCACGAGCAGTACTTC,CASSYMTGGFHEQYF
TRBV29-1,.,TRBJ2-3,.,TGCAGCTTCCTCCTTGGTAGCACAGATACGCAGTATTTT,CSFLLGSTDTQYF
TRBV5-6,TRBD1,TRBJ2-7,.,TGTGCCAGCAGCCAGGGACAGGACTACGAGCAGTACTTC,CASSQGQDYEQYF
TRBV12-5,.,TRBJ1-5,.,TGTGCTAGTGGTTCATGGGGCCTCCCCAGCAATCAGCCCCAGCATTTT,CASGSWGLPSNQPQHF
TRBV4-3,.,TRBJ2-7,many,TGCGCCAGCAGCCAAGGGGGAGGCGAGCAGTACTTC,CASSQGGGEQYF
TRBV12-3/TRBV12-4,.,TRBJ1-1,few,TGTGCCAGCAGTTTTGGGGGAGTCTTGCGAGCTTTCTTT,CASSFGGVLRAFF
TRBV6-6,.,TRBJ2-2,few,TGTGCCCCCCCGGACCCGAACACCGGGGAGCTGTTTTTT,CAPPDPNTGELFF
TRBV28,TRBD2,TRBJ2-5,.,TGTGCCAGCAGGCTAGCGGTACAAGAGACCCAGTACTTC,CASRLAVQETQYF
TRBV27,.,TRBJ2-5,few,TGTGCCAGCAGAGGCCAGGGTTTCGAGACCCAGTACTTC,CASRGQGFETQYF
TRBV4-1,TRBD2,TRBJ2-1,few,TGCGCCAGCAGCCAGGTCCTAGCGGTTAGCTCCTACAATGAGCAGTTCTTC,CASSQVLAVSSYNEQFF
TRBV19,.,TRBJ2-1,.,TGTGCCAGTAGTATAACCCCCCTACTTTACAATGAGCAGTTCTTC,CASSITPLLYNEQFF
TRBV4-1,.,TRBJ2-7,many,TGCGCCAGCAGCCACTACACAGGGTCCTACGAGCAGTACTTC,CASSHYTGSYEQYF
TRBV15,.,TRBJ2-5,few,TGTGCCACCAGCGATTTCGGGCCAGAGACCCAGTACTTC,CATSDFGPETQYF
TRBV29-1,TRBD1,TRBJ2-1,.,TGCAGCGTTGAAGATCGGGACAGGGGGCCCTACAATGAGCAGTTCTTC,CSVEDRDRGPYNEQFF
TRBV3-1,TRBD2,TRBJ2-7,few,TGTGCCAGCAGCGTAGGCGGGCTAGCGGACGAGCAGTACTTC,CASSVGGLADEQYF
TRBV19,TRBD1,TRBJ2-1,.,TGTGCCAGTAGTGCCGGGACAGGGGGCGATGAGCAGTTCTTC,CASSAGTGGDEQFF
TRBV5-1,.,TRBJ2-7,many,TGCGCCAGCAGCCACCCGGACCTGAACCCCTACGAGCAGTACTTC,CASSHPDLNPYEQYF
TRBV7-6,TRBD1,TRBJ1-1,few,TGTGCCAGCAGCTTAGGTGGACAGGGTGGGGGCACTGAAGCTTTCTTT,CASSLGGQGGGTEAFF
TRBV28,TRBD2,TRBJ2-7,many,TGTGCCAGCAGTTTATCTAGCGGACACTACGAGCAGTACTTC,CASSLSSGHYEQYF
TRBV10-3,.,TRBJ2-7,.,TGTGCCATCAGTGAGATGACAGGAACCTACGAGCAGTACTTC,CAISEMTGTYEQYF
TRBV11-2,TRBD2,TRBJ2-5,few,TGTGCCAGCAGCTTAGGAAAGGGTACTAGCGGGAGTCTAGTCTACCAAGAGACCCAGTACTTC,CASSLGKGTSGSLVYQETQYF
TRBV7-9,.,TRBJ1-1,.,TGTGCCAGCAGCGCAGGGGAACGCACTGAAGCTTTCTTT,CASSAGERTEAFF